This T cell receptor (beta chain) was documented in a study of blood T cell repertoires in COVID-19. Whole-study context: The origin of the acute and convalescent COVID-19 samples was the United States, Italy and Spain. Sample material is recorded as cDNA or gDNA derived from T cells, B-cell-depleted T cells, or PBMCs.

Repertoires were generated with immunoSEQ multiplex PCR, while TCRdb's copy carries only in-frame clones and drops some. The sample holds about 130,000 clones, around 85% seen once. This clone was found once. The study recruited people aged about 18 to 95 years across about two dozen US areas. Recovered participants had two consecutive negative NP/OP PCR tests, healthcare professional clearance, or symptom resolution. J gave up 2 bases and V 4 bases, and 5 bases lay outside the gene matches. CDR1 and CDR2 (germline): MNHNY, SVGAGI (reference sequence). The CDR3 contains 14 residues. Sequenced sample: PBMCs or T cells enriched from blood (not recorded which). V gene TRBV6-6 combines with J gene TRBJ2-7; 7 bases fit TRBD1. The sequence derives from a man in his fifties or sixties who had recovered from COVID-19. CDR3 residues: CASSLQGSPYEQYF. CDR3 DNA sequence: TGTGCCAGCAGTTTACAGGGGAGCCCCTACGAGCAGTACTTC.